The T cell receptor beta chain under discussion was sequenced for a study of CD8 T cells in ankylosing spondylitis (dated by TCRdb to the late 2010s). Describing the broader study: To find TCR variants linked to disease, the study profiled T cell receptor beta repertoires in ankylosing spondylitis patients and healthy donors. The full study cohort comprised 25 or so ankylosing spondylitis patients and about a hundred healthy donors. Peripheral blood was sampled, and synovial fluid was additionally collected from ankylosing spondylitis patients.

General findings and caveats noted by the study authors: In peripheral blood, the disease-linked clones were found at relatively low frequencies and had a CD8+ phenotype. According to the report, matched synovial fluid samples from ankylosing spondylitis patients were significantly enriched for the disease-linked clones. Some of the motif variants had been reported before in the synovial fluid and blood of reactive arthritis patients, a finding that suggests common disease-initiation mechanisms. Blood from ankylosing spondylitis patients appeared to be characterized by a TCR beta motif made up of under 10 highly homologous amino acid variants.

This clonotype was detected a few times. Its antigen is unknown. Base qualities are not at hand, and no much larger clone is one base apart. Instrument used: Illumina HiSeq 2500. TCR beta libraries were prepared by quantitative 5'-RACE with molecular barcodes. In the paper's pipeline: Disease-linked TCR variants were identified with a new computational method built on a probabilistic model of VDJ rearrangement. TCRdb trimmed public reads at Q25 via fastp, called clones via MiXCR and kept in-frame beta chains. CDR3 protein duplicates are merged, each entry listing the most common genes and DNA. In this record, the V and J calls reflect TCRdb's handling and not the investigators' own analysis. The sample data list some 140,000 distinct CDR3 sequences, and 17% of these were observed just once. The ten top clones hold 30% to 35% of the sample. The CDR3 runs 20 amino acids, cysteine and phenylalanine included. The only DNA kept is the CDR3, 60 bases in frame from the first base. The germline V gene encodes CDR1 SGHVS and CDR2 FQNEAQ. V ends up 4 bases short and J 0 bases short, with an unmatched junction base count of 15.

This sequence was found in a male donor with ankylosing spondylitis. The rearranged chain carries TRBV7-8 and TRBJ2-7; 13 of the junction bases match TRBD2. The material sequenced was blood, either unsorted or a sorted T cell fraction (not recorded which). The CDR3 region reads CASSYLLPGLAGQPSYEQYF. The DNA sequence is TGTGCCAGCAGCTACCTTTTACCGGGACTAGCGGGACAACCCTCCTACGAGCAGTACTTC.